This TCR beta chain was observed in a study of CD8 T cells in ankylosing spondylitis (TCRdb year 2017). With respect to the entire study: To find TCR variants linked to disease, the study profiled T cell receptor beta repertoires in ankylosing spondylitis patients and healthy donors. In total, the full study cohort was made up of 110 or so healthy donors and some 26 ankylosing spondylitis patients. Peripheral blood was sampled, and synovial fluid was also collected from ankylosing spondylitis patients.

The germline V gene supplies CDR1 SQVTM and CDR2 ANQGSEA. The CDR3 measures 15 amino acids from cysteine to phenylalanine. Kept here is only the CDR3 DNA, which spans 45 bases and is read in frame from base 1. Relative to germline, V is missing 4 bases and J is missing 4 bases, with 5 bases of the junction outside any gene match. Reads for this sample came from an Illumina HiSeq 2500. Quantitative 5'-RACE with molecular barcodes was the method used to prepare the TCR beta libraries. The original methods were these. To identify disease-linked TCR variants, a new computational method was used, one built on a probabilistic model of VDJ rearrangement. In TCRdb, the public reads were trimmed at Q25 with fastp and aligned with MiXCR, with productive beta chains retained. Every entry covers one CDR3 protein and lists the most common genes and DNA from its rows. TCRdb, rather than the study authors, made the V and J calls. Here the sample has 300,000 to 350,000 distinct CDR3 sequences; more than 20% occur a single time. The ten largest account for around 3.2% of the sample.

This clonotype occurred a few times. Its antigen target is currently unknown. Per-base qualities were not stored, and no clone one base away is much larger. Paper-wide results and their limitations: A CD8+ phenotype was shown by the disease-linked clones, which were found at relatively low frequencies in peripheral blood. Some TCR beta motif variants had previously been reported in synovial fluid and blood of reactive arthritis patients, which suggested common disease-initiation mechanisms. Significant enrichment of the disease-linked clones was reported in matched synovial fluid samples from ankylosing spondylitis patients. Blood from ankylosing spondylitis patients appeared to be characterized by a TCR beta motif composed of about eight highly homologous amino acid variants.

Recombination joined TRBV29-1 with TRBJ2-5; the central 14 bases match TRBD2. The receptor comes from a female donor with ankylosing spondylitis or in good health (not recorded which). The sequenced material came from blood, either unsorted or a sorted T cell fraction (not recorded which). This receptor has the CDR3 CSVGTGLAGVETQYF. The DNA sequence is TGCAGCGTTGGGACGGGACTAGCGGGAGTAGAGACCCAGTACTTC.